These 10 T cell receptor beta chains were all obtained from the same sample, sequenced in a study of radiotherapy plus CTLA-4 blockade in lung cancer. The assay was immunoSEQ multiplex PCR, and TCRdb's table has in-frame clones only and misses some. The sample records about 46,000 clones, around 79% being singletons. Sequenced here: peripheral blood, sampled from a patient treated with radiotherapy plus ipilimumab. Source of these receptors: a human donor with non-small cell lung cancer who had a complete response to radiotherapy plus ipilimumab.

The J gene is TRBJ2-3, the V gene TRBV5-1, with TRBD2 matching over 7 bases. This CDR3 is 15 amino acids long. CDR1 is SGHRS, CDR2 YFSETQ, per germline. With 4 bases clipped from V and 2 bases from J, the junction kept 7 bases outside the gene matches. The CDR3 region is CASSSASGTTDTQYF. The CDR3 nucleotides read TGCGCCAGCAGCAGTGCTAGCGGCACCACAGATACGCAGTATTTT. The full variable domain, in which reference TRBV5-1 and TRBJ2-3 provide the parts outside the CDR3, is KAGVTQTPRYLIKTRGQQVTLSCSPISGHRSVSWYQQTPGQGLQFLFEYFSETQRNKGNFPGRFSGRQFSNSRSEMNVSTLELGDSALYLCASSSASGTTDTQYFGPGTRLTVL.

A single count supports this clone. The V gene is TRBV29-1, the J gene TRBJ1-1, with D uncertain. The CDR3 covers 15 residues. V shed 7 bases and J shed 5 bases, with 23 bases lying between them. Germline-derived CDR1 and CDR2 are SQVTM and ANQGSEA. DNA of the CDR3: TGCAGCGCCTCCTTGACCAGCCCCCCTAGTACTGAAGCTTTCTTT. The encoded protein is CSASLTSPPSTEAFF.

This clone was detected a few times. The CDR3 region is CASSRSGQGTSELFF. CDR3 nucleotides: TGTGCCAGCAGCCGGTCGGGACAGGGGACGAGTGAACTGTTTTTT. This chain connects TRBV5-6 to TRBJ1-4; 10 nucleotides align to TRBD1. Germline lookup yields CDR1 SGHDT and CDR2 YYEEEE. The V gene end was trimmed by 4 bases and the J gene end by 12 bases; junction bases not matched to a gene: 12. This CDR3 spans 15 amino acids. Together with reference TRBV5-6 and TRBJ1-4, the CDR3 gives the full variable domain: DAGVTQSPTHLIKTRGQQVTLRCSPKSGHDTVSWYQQALGQGPQFIFQYYEEEERQRGNFPDRFSGHQFPNYSSELNVNALLLGDSALYLCASSRSGQGTSELFFGSGTQLSVL.

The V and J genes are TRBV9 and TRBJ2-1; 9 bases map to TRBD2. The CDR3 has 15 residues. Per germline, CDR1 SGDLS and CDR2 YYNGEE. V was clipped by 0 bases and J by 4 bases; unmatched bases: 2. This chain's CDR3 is CASSVGGGGYNEQFF. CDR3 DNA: TGTGCCAGCAGCGTAGGCGGGGGGGGTTACAATGAGCAGTTCTTC.

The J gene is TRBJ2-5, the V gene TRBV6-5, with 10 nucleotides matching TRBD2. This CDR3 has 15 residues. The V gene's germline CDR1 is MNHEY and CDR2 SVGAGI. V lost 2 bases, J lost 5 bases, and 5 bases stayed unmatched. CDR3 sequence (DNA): TGTGCCAGCAGTTACGGACTAGCGGTTAGGGAGACCCAGTACTTC. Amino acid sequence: CASSYGLAVRETQYF.

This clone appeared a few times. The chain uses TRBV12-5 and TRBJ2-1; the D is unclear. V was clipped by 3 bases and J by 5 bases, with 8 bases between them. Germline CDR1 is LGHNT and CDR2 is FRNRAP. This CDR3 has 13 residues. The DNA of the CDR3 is TGTGCTAGTGGTTTACCTAGAAACAATGAGCAGTTCTTC. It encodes CASGLPRNNEQFF.

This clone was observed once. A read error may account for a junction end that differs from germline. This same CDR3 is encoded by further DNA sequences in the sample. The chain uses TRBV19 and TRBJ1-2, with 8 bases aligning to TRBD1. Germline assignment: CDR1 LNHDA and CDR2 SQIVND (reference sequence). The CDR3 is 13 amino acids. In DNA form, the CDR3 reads TGTGCCAGTAGCCGACAGGGGACCTATGGTTACACCTTC. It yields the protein CASSRQGTYGYTF.

In DNA form, the CDR3 reads TGTGCCAGCAGCTTAGCGGGGGCGCTGAACTATGGCTACACCTTC. Translated, it gives CASSLAGALNYGYTF. The chain is built from TRBV7-8 and TRBJ1-2, with D maybe TRBD1 (6 bases). The CDR3 length is 15 residues. Germline CDR1 SGHVS, CDR2 FQNEAQ. Trimming removed 0 bases at V and 2 bases at J, with 10 bases between. The full variable domain, with the rest looked up from reference TRBV7-8 and TRBJ1-2, is GAGVSQSPRYKVAKRGQDVALRCDPISGHVSLFWYQQALGQGPEFLTYFQNEAQLDKSGLPSDRFFAERPEGSVSTLKIQRTQQEDSAVYLCASSLAGALNYGYTFGSGTRLTVV.

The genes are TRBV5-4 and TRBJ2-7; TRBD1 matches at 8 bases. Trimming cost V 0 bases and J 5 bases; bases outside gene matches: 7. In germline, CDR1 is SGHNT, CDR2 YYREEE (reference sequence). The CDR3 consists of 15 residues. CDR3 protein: CASSLGRDRRNEQYV. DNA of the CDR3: TGTGCCAGCAGCTTGGGCCGGGACAGGAGGAACGAGCAGTACGTC.

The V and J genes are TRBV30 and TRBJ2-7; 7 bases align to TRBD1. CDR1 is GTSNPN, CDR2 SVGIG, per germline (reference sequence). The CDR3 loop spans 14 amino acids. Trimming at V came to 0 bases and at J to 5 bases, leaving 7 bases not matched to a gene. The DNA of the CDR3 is TGTGCCTGGAGTGTTGGGCAGGGGGACCACGAGCAGTACTTC. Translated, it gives CAWSVGQGDHEQYF. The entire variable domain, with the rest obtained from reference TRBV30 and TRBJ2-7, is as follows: SQTIHQWPATLVQPVGSPLSLECTVEGTSNPNLYWYRQAAGRGLQLLFYSVGIGQISSEVPQNLSASRPQDRQFILSSKKLLLSDSGFYLCAWSVGQGDHEQYFGPGTRLTVT.